The clone carrying this T cell receptor (beta chain) was observed many times. This specimen comes from a study of T-cell reconstitution after alpha-beta-depleted transplantation in children. The CDR3 consists of 12 residues. Germline CDR1 and CDR2: SEHNR and FQNEAQ (reference sequence). J lost 5 bases, V lost 11 bases, and 5 bases had no gene match. The authors prepared the TCRbeta library with unique molecular identifiers. Using its own MiXCR run on the PCR reads, TCRdb lists one record per CDR3 protein. In the table there are 200,000 to 300,000 distinct CDR3 sequences, around 12% of which are singletons.

The rearrangement joins TRBV7-9 to TRBJ2-7; 11 nucleotides align to TRBD1. Sample: PBMCs from the stem cell graft donor, taken from the stem cell graft. This clonotype was obtained from a human donor who donated a stem cell graft to a child with acute lymphoblastic leukemia. The CDR3 DNA reads TGTGCCGGAAGGACAGGGGGCGACGAGCAGTACTTC. Its translation: CAGRTGGDEQYF.